Each of the 5 T cell receptor beta chains below was sequenced from the same sample in a study of molecular identifiers for immune sequencing clone quantification. Via MiXCR, TCRdb re-called the PCR reads, giving one row per CDR3 protein. The sample gives about 320,000 distinct CDR3 sequences, roughly a quarter of which show up once; around 0.76% is in the top ten. The sequencing sample was made of naive CD8+ T cells from blood, with Jurkat cell RNA spiked in. Documented subset: FACS-sorted CD8+CD4-CCR7+CD45RA+ naive T cells. The receptors were sampled from a human donor in good health. Some libraries in this study had Jurkat cell RNA spiked in.

This clonotype was counted a few times. The genes are TRBV6-2 or TRBV6-3 and TRBJ2-7; no definite D call. V dropped 2 bases and J dropped 2 bases, with 7 bases sitting between them. Per germline, CDR1 MNHEY and CDR2 SVGEGT. The CDR3 is made up of 13 amino acids. The CDR3 nucleotides read TGTGCCAGCAGTTACGAGGTTACCTACGAGCAGTACTTC. It yields the protein CASSYEVTYEQYF.

This clonotype was detected ten times or more. V gene TRBV12-3 or TRBV12-4 combines with J gene TRBJ1-5; the D is unclear. The CDR3 contains 14 residues. The V and J ends lost 5 bases and 0 bases respectively, with 8 bases between them. As DNA, the CDR3 is TGTGCCAGCAGTCCAGGCCATAGCAATCAGCCCCAGCATTTT. The encoded protein is CASSPGHSNQPQHF.

This clonotype was picked up many times. The chain is built from TRBV29-1 and TRBJ1-1; 9 nucleotides align to TRBD1. Germline trimming cut 6 bases from V and 12 bases from J; bases unmatched to any gene: 11. The CDR3 sequence is 12 residues long. CDR1 is SQVTM, CDR2 ANQGSEA, per germline. CDR3 residues: CSVGGTGSRSFF. The CDR3 nucleotides are TGCAGCGTCGGTGGGACAGGGTCGAGGTCTTTCTTT.

V is TRBV12-3 or TRBV12-4 and J is TRBJ1-1; D gene uncertain. The CDR3 extends over 12 amino acids. V shed 5 bases and J shed 3 bases, with 7 bases lying between them. This chain's CDR3 is CASSGGYTEAFF. The CDR3 DNA sequence: TGTGCCAGCAGTGGCGGGTACACTGAAGCTTTCTTT.

This clonotype has only a few counts. V gene TRBV4-3 combines with J gene TRBJ2-7, with 10 bases aligning to TRBD2. The trim removed 1 base at V and 7 bases at J, leaving 10 bases unmatched. The germline gives CDR1 LGHNA, CDR2 YSLEER. The CDR3 runs 16 residues. The CDR3 reads CASSQARLAGVGEQYF. In DNA form, the CDR3 reads TGCGCCAGCAGCCAAGCCAGGCTAGCGGGAGTGGGGGAGCAGTACTTC.